This T cell receptor beta chain was retrieved from a study of early T cells in non-severe SARS-CoV-2 infection. V was shortened by 3 bases and J by 8 bases, with 14 bases between the two germline ends. CDR3 length: 14 residues. The germline CDR1 and CDR2 sequences are LGHDT and YNNKEL (reference sequence). Molecules of cDNA were individually given unique molecular identifiers that were attached to them. MiXCR, run by TCRdb on the 5' RACE reads, gives a single entry per CDR3 protein. The table shows roughly 26,000 distinct CDR3 sequences, with less than 6.5% occurring only once. This clonotype appeared a few times.

The clonotype originates from an adult who was a healthcare worker with PCR-confirmed SARS-CoV-2 infection or an uninfected control (not recorded which). V usage is TRBV3-1 and J usage is TRBJ1-3, with a possible D match to TRBD1 (6 bases). Source material: whole blood. CDR3 coding DNA: TGTGCCAGCAGCCACGGTTCACAGGGATACACCATATATTTT. It specifies CASSHGSQGYTIYF. Supplemented by reference TRBV3-1 and TRBJ1-3, the full variable domain reads DTAVSQTPKYLVTQMGNDKSIKCEQNLGHDTMYWYKQDSKKFLKIMFSYNNKELIINETVPNRFSPKSPDKAHLNLHINSLELGDSAVYFCASSHGSQGYTIYFGEGSWLTVV.